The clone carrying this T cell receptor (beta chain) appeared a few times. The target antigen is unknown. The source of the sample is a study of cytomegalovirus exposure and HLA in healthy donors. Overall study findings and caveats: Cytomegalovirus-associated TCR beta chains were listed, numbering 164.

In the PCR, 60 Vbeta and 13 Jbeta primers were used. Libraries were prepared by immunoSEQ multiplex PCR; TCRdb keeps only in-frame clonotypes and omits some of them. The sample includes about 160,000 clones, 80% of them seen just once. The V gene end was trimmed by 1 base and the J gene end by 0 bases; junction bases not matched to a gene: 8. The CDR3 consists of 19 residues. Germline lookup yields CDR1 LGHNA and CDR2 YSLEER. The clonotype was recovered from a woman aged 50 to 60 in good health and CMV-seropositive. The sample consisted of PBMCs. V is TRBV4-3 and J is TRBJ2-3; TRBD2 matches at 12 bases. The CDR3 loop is CASSQVLRTSGTSTDTQYF. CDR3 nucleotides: TGCGCCAGCAGCCAAGTATTGCGGACTAGCGGGACTAGCACAGATACGCAGTATTTT.